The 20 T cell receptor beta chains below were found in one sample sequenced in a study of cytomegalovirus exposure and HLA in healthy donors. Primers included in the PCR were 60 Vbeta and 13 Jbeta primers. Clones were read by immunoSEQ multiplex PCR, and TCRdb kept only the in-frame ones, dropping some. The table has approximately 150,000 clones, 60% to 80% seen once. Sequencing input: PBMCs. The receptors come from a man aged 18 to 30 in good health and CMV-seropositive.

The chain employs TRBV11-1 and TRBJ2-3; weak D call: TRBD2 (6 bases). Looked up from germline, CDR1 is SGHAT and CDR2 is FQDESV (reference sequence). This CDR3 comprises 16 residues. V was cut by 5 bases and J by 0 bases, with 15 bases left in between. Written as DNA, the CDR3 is TGTGCCAGCAGCCGCTCAGCGGGCACTAGCACAGATACGCAGTATTTT. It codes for CASSRSAGTSTDTQYF.

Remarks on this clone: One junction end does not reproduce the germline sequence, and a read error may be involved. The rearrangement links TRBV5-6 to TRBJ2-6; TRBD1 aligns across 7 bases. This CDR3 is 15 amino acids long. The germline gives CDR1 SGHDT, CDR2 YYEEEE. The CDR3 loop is CASSLRGRGANGLTF. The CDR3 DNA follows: TGTGCCAGCAGCCTGAGGGGGCGTGGGGCCAACGGCCTGACTTTC.

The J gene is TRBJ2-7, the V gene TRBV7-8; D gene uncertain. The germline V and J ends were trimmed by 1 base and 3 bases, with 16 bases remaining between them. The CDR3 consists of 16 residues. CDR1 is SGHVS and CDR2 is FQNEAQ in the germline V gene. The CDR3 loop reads CASSLVQKLSGYEQYF. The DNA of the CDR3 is TGTGCCAGCAGCTTAGTTCAGAAGCTTTCGGGCTACGAGCAGTACTTC.

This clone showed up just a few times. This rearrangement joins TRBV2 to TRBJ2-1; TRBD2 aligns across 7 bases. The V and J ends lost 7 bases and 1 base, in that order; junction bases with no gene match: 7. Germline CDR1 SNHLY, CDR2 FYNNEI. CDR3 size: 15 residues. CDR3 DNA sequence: TGTGCCAGCATATCCCTAGCGGAGTCCTACAATGAGCAGTTCTTC. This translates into CASISLAESYNEQFF.

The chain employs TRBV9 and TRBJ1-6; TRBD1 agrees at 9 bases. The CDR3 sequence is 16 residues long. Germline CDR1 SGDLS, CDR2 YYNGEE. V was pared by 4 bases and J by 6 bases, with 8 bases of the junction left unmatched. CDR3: CASSKRTGAVNSPLHF. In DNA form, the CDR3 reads TGTGCCAGCAGCAAACGGACAGGGGCCGTTAATTCACCCCTCCACTTT.

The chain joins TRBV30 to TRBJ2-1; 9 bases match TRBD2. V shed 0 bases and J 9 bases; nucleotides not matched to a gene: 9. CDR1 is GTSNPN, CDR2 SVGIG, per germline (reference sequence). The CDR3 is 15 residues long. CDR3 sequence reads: CAWSVYSGSLGEQFF. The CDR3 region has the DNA TGTGCCTGGAGTGTATATAGCGGGAGCCTCGGTGAGCAGTTCTTC.

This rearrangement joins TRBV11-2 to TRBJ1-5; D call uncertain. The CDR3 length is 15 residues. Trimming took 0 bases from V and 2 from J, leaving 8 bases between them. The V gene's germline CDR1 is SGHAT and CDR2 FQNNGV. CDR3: CASSLDLGGNQPQHF. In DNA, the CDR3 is TGTGCCAGCAGCTTAGATCTGGGAGGCAATCAGCCCCAGCATTTT.

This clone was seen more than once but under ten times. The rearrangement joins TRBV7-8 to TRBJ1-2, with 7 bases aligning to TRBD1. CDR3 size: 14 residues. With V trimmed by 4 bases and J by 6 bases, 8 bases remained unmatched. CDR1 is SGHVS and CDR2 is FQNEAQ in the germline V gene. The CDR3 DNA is TGTGCCAGCAGCTCGACAGGGATTTTGGATGGCTACACCTTC. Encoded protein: CASSSTGILDGYTF.

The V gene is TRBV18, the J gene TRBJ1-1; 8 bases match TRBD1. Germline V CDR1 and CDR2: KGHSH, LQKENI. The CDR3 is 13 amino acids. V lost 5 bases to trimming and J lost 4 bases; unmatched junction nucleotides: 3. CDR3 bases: TGTGCCAGCTCAGGACAGGGTGCCACTGAAGCTTTCTTT. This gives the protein CASSGQGATEAFF.

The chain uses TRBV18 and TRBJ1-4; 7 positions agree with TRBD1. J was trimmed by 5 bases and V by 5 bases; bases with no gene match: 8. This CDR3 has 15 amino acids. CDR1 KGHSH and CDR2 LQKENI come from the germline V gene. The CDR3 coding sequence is TGTGCCAGCTCATCCAACTCCAGGGGGAATGAAAAACTGTTTTTT. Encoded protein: CASSSNSRGNEKLFF.

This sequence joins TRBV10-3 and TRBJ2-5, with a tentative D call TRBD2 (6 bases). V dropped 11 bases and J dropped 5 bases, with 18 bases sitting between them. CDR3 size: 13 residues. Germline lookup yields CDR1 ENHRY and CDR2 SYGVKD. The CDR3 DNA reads TGTGCCTCTACGGGAGACTTGGGCGAGACCCAGTACTTC. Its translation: CASTGDLGETQYF.

The CDR3 DNA reads TGCAGCGTTGTCTCGGGGAACACAGATACGCAGTATTTT. It codes for CSVVSGNTDTQYF. The rearrangement uses TRBV29-1 and TRBJ2-3, with D perhaps matching TRBD2 (5 bases). The CDR3 is 13 residues long. Germline values: CDR1 SQVTM, CDR2 ANQGSEA. Trimming removed 4 bases at V and 2 bases at J, with 10 bases between.

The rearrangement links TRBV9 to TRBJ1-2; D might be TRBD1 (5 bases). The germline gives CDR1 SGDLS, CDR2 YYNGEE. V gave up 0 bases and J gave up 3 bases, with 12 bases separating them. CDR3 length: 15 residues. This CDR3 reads CASSVDRGWDYGYTF. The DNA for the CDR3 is TGTGCCAGCAGCGTAGATAGGGGTTGGGACTATGGCTACACCTTC.

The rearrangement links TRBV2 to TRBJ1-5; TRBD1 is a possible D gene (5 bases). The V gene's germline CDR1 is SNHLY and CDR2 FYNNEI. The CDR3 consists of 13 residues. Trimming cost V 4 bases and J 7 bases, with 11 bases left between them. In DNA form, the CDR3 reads TGTGCCAGCAGTGCCAGGGAAAACCAGCCCCAGCATTTT. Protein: CASSARENQPQHF.

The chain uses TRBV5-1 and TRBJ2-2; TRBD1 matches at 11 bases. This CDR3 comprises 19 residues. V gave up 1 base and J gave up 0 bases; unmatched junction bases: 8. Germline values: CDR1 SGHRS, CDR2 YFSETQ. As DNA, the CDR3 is TGCGCCAGCAGCTTGATTCCGGGACAGGGGGGTTCGAACACCGGGGAGCTGTTTTTT. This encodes CASSLIPGQGGSNTGELFF.

The DNA of the CDR3 is TGTGCCAGCAGCTGGGCCGGCACTGAAGCTTTCTTT. It is translated as CASSWAGTEAFF. This chain connects TRBV7-8 to TRBJ1-1; D call uncertain. Germline CDR1 SGHVS, CDR2 FQNEAQ. The CDR3 is made up of 12 amino acids. V lost 4 bases and J lost 4, with 7 bases in between.

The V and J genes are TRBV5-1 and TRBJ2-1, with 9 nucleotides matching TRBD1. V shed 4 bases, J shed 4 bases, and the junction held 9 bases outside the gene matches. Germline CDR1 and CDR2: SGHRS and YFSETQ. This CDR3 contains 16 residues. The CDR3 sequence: CASSASRDRVYNEQFF. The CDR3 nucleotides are TGCGCCAGCAGCGCCTCTCGGGACAGGGTTTACAATGAGCAGTTCTTC.

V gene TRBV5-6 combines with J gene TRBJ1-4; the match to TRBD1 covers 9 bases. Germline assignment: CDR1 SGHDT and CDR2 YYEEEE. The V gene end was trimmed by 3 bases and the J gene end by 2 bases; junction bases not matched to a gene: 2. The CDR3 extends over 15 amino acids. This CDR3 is CASSSTGGTNEKLFF. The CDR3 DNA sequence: TGTGCCAGCAGCTCTACAGGGGGCACTAATGAAAAACTGTTTTTT.

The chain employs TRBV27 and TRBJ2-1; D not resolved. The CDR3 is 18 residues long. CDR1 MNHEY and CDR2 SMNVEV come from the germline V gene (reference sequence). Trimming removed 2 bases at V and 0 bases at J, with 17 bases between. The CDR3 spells CASSLRRLAVSSYNEQFF. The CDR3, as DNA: TGTGCCAGCAGTTTAAGGAGATTGGCGGTAAGCTCCTACAATGAGCAGTTCTTC.

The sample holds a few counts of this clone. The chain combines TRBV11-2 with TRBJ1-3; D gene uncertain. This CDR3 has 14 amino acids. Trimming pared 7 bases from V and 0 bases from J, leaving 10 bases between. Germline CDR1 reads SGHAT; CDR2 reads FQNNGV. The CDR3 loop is CASKAARSGNTIYF. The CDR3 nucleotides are TGTGCCAGCAAAGCTGCACGCTCTGGAAACACCATATATTTT. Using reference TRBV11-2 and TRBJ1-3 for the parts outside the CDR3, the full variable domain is EAGVAQSPRYKIIEKRQSVAFWCNPISGHATLYWYQQILGQGPKLLIQFQNNGVVDDSQLPKDRFSAERLKGVDSTLKIQPAKLEDSAVYLCASKAARSGNTIYFGEGSWLTVV.